This T cell receptor beta chain stems from a study of T cells in Graves' hyperthyroidism and ophthalmopathy. General study findings and limits: Blood samples included most of the expanded thyroid clonotypes exceeding 0.001.

The CDR3 has 15 residues. Trimming cost V 0 bases and J 2 bases, with 12 bases left between them. CDR1 is SGDLS, CDR2 YYNGEE, per germline. Researchers amplified the TCR beta CDR3 regions from RNA transcripts. The primer set for the first-round RT-PCR of the TCR CDR3 was HTBI. TCRdb analysed the multiplex PCR reads with MiXCR anew, one entry per CDR3 protein. The repertoire holds 500,000 to 650,000 distinct CDR3 sequences, with around 50% as singletons. About this clonotype: What it binds is not known.

Investigators excluded patients with uncontrolled infection, other autoimmune disease, pregnancy or lactation. The chain uses TRBV9 and TRBJ2-7; no clear D gene. Material for sequencing was peripheral blood or thyroid tissue (not recorded which). The TCR comes from an adult woman with Graves' disease, either hyperthyroidism or ophthalmopathy (not recorded which). Here the CDR3 DNA reads TGTGCCAGCAGCGTAGAACCGGTAACTGCCTACGAGCAGTACTTC. It encodes CASSVEPVTAYEQYF.